This T cell receptor beta chain originates from a study of blood T cell repertoires in COVID-19. Study context: Collection of acute and convalescent COVID-19 samples took place in the United States, Italy and Spain.

In the authors' methods: Estimation of nucleated cell counts relied on the amplification of reference gene primers. The data were produced by immunoSEQ multiplex PCR, yet TCRdb's version contains in-frame clones alone and is incomplete. That table is the source of V, J and clone size, and D and trimming were worked out from the DNA. The table records some 68,000 clones, around nine tenths of them present only once. The sequenced sample consisted of peripheral blood. The TCR originated in a human donor in a cohort sampled during active COVID-19.

CDR3 residues: CASREGDTQYF. The CDR3 coding sequence is TGCGCCAGCCGGGAGGGGGATACGCAGTATTTT. The rearrangement joins TRBV5-1 to TRBJ2-3; 8 nucleotides align to TRBD2. The CDR3 loop spans 11 amino acids. The V gene end was trimmed by 7 bases and the J gene end by 6 bases; junction bases not matched to a gene: 1. Germline V CDR1 and CDR2: SGHRS, YFSETQ.